The 3 T cell receptor beta chains presented below share a single source sample, sequenced in a study of blood T cell repertoires in COVID-19. Generated by immunoSEQ multiplex PCR, the TCRdb table keeps only in-frame clones and is missing some. The data contain about 98,000 clones, about 85% of them singletons. Specimen: peripheral blood. The receptor source for this set is a woman of 80 years or more with acute or convalescent COVID-19.

There are a few counts of this clone. The rearrangement links TRBV7-9 to TRBJ2-1; no reliable D call. Germline V lookup: CDR1 SEHNR, CDR2 FQNEAQ (reference sequence). Trimming removed 5 bases at V and 9 bases at J, with 14 bases between. CDR3 length equals 13 residues. The DNA for the CDR3 is TGTGCCAGCAGCCCACATTCACCCGCTGAGCAGTTCTTC. Translation: CASSPHSPAEQFF.

The V call is TRBV5-6, the J call TRBJ1-6; 7 nucleotides line up with TRBD1. Germline V gene lookup returns CDR1 SGHDT and CDR2 YYEEEE. V shed 4 bases, J shed 9 bases, and the junction held 10 bases outside the gene matches. This CDR3 contains 15 residues. CDR3 protein: CASSQQTGLASPLHF. The CDR3 nucleotides read TGTGCCAGCAGCCAACAGACAGGGCTCGCTTCACCCCTCCACTTT.

This chain links TRBV4-1 with TRBJ1-2; unclear D gene. V shed 1 base and J shed 0 bases, with 9 bases lying between them. Germline-derived CDR1 and CDR2 are MGHRA and YSYEKL. This CDR3 has 15 residues. CDR3 bases: TGCGCCAGCAGCCAAGCCGGGAAAACTAACTATGGCTACACCTTC. It translates to CASSQAGKTNYGYTF.